Detailed here is one T cell receptor beta chain. As yet, its antigen is unknown. The data were produced by immunoSEQ multiplex PCR, yet TCRdb's version contains in-frame clones alone and is incomplete. The table records around 150,000 clones, 70% to 90% of them present only once. V lost 5 bases and J lost 7, with 13 bases in between. The length of the CDR3 is 13 residues. The germline gives CDR1 SGHRS, CDR2 YFSETQ. The data derive from a study of T cell responses to AZD1222 COVID-19 vaccine. General observations from the study: Two doses of AZD1222 preceded a rise in Spike-specific TCR breadth and depth. Females outnumbered males among donors, who were mostly white British; clonal diversity was possibly underestimated. Repertoires in all cases were sampled only once the peak T cell response had passed. Of spike-specific TCRs, nearly half reportedly target regions left unmutated in variants.

The sample was peripheral blood, taken on day 0 of AZD1222 vaccination. This clonotype was obtained from an adult in good health. The chain recombines TRBV5-1 with TRBJ2-1; possibly TRBD1 or TRBD2 for D (6 bases each). Here the CDR3 reads CASSRRGENEQFF. Written as DNA, the CDR3 is TGCGCCAGCAGTCGGAGGGGGGAGAATGAGCAGTTCTTC.